These 14 T cell receptor beta chains were sequenced from one sample in a study of PD-1 blockade in classical Hodgkin lymphoma. Brentuximab vedotin exposure varied, and every patient relapsed after autologous stem cell transplantation. The table came from immunoSEQ multiplex PCR; TCRdb's copy has only in-frame clones and leaves some out. The table lists about 24,000 clones, around 70% of them singletons. Specimen: peripheral blood mononuclear cells (PBMCs), collected at baseline. The receptors shown here come from a human donor with classical Hodgkin lymphoma.

As regards this clone: The junction does not match germline at one end; this may be a read error. The same CDR3 can be traced to other DNA sequences in this sample. The rearrangement joins TRBV7-2 to TRBJ2-1; 7 positions agree with TRBD1. There are 14 residues in the CDR3. CDR1 is SGHTA and CDR2 is FQGNSA in the germline V gene. The CDR3 spells CASSFRQGGNEQFF. In nucleotides, the CDR3 is TGCGCCAGCAGCTTCCGACAGGGTGGCAATGAGCAGTTCTTC.

This clone was counted a few times. The chain joins TRBV6-5 to TRBJ1-5; D possibly corresponds to TRBD1 (5 bases). The CDR3 extends over 15 amino acids. Looked up from germline, CDR1 is MNHEY and CDR2 is SVGAGI. V was clipped by 3 bases and J by 5 bases, with 14 bases between them. CDR3 region: CASSYGRAAYQPQHF. In DNA form, the CDR3 reads TGTGCCAGCAGTTATGGCAGGGCGGCGTATCAGCCCCAGCATTTT.

This clone appeared a few times. This rearrangement joins TRBV6-5 to TRBJ1-2; D not certain. This CDR3 has 14 amino acids. Germline V gives CDR1 MNHEY, CDR2 SVGAGI. Trimming removed 2 bases from V and 2 bases from J, with 9 bases in between. The CDR3 loop is CASSYIPDNYGYTF. DNA for the CDR3: TGTGCCAGCAGTTACATTCCGGACAACTATGGCTACACCTTC.

This clone was seen just once. V is TRBV29-1 and J is TRBJ1-1, with a possible D match to TRBD1 (6 bases). V was trimmed by 6 bases and J by 4 bases, leaving 9 bases between them. CDR1 is SQVTM, CDR2 ANQGSEA, per germline. The CDR3 covers 11 residues. CDR3 in DNA: TGCAGCGTCGACAGGATCACTGAAGCTTTCTTT. Translation gives CSVDRITEAFF.

The gene calls are TRBV5-6 and TRBJ2-7, with no clear D. Germline-derived CDR1 and CDR2 are SGHDT and YYEEEE. V lost 3 bases, J lost 3 bases, and 10 bases lay in between. CDR3 length equals 13 residues. CDR3 sequence: CASSSDGYYEQYF. The CDR3 DNA follows: TGTGCCAGCAGCTCGGACGGTTACTACGAGCAGTACTTC. Supplemented by reference TRBV5-6 and TRBJ2-7, the full variable domain reads DAGVTQSPTHLIKTRGQQVTLRCSPKSGHDTVSWYQQALGQGPQFIFQYYEEEERQRGNFPDRFSGHQFPNYSSELNVNALLLGDSALYLCASSSDGYYEQYFGPGTRLTVT.

The CDR3 spells CAIREDRAVSEQFF. The CDR3, as DNA: TGTGCCATCAGGGAGGACAGGGCTGTTAGTGAGCAGTTCTTC. The chain couples TRBV10-3 to TRBJ2-1, with 8 bases matching TRBD1. CDR1 and CDR2 from the germline V gene are ENHRY and SYGVKD. The CDR3 consists of 14 residues. With 6 bases clipped from V and 9 bases from J, the junction kept 10 bases outside the gene matches.

This clone has more than one count but fewer than ten. This sequence joins TRBV5-1 and TRBJ1-5; 7 nucleotides match TRBD1. Germline loops: CDR1 SGHRS, CDR2 YFSETQ. After removal of 8 bases from V and 8 bases from J, the junction contained 13 bases not matched to a gene. The CDR3 consists of 14 residues. The CDR3, as DNA: TGCGCCAGTACCCCGGGGCAGGGGGAAAAGCCCCAGCATTTT. Its translation: CASTPGQGEKPQHF.

The chain links TRBV19 to TRBJ2-3, with D hard to call. The CDR3 is 13 amino acids. Germline V CDR1 and CDR2: LNHDA, SQIVND (reference sequence). Trimming shortened V by 6 bases and J by 2 bases, and 9 bases separated the two germline ends. CDR3 amino acids: CASSPYFTDTQYF. In DNA, the CDR3 is TGTGCCAGTAGCCCATATTTCACAGATACGCAGTATTTT.

V is TRBV29-1 and J is TRBJ2-2, with 11 bases identical to TRBD2. This CDR3 comprises 15 residues. Germline V gene lookup returns CDR1 SQVTM and CDR2 ANQGSEA. J gave up 2 bases and V 6 bases, and 5 bases lay outside the gene matches. The DNA for the CDR3 is TGCAGCGTCCTAGGACTAGCGGGCAACACCGGGGAGCTGTTTTTT. This sequence encodes CSVLGLAGNTGELFF.

This chain joins TRBV11-3 and TRBJ2-2; D remains ambiguous. The germline V gene encodes CDR1 SGHNT and CDR2 YENEEA. This CDR3 contains 12 residues. Trimming removed 2 bases at V and 2 bases at J, with 0 bases between. Here the CDR3 DNA reads TGTGCCAGCAGCTTAAACACCGGGGAGCTGTTTTTT. The encoded protein is CASSLNTGELFF.

The chain is built from TRBV7-6 and TRBJ2-1; D remains ambiguous. The CDR3 sequence is 12 residues long. Germline lookup yields CDR1 SGHVS and CDR2 FNYEAQ. Trimming pared 3 bases from V and 8 bases from J, leaving 8 bases between. The CDR3 reads CASSFGAHEQFF. The CDR3 DNA reads as TGTGCCAGCAGCTTTGGCGCCCATGAGCAGTTCTTC. Filled out from reference TRBV7-6 and TRBJ2-1, the complete variable domain reads GAGVSQSPRYKVTKRGQDVALRCDPISGHVSLYWYRQALGQGPEFLTYFNYEAQQDKSGLPNDRFSAERPEGSISTLTIQRTEQRDSAMYRCASSFGAHEQFFGPGTRLTVL.

CDR3: CASSPRQGRGEKLFF. The CDR3 DNA follows: TGTGCCAGCAGTCCCCGACAGGGGAGGGGTGAAAAACTGTTTTTT. The V and J genes are TRBV6-6 and TRBJ1-4, with 8 bases aligning to TRBD1. This CDR3 comprises 15 residues. V lost 5 bases, J lost 7 bases, and 9 bases stayed unmatched. CDR1 is MNHNY and CDR2 is SVGAGI in the germline V gene (reference sequence).

V usage is TRBV10-3 and J usage is TRBJ2-7; D remains ambiguous. Germline loops: CDR1 ENHRY, CDR2 SYGVKD. Trimming cost V 0 bases and J 0 bases, with 9 bases left between them. The CDR3 runs to 15 residues. This CDR3 reads CAISESLGNSYEQYF. The CDR3 DNA sequence: TGTGCCATCAGTGAGTCTTTGGGAAACTCCTACGAGCAGTACTTC.

DNA for the CDR3: TGTGCCTGGAGTGTGCATACCGGGACAGGGGGAAGTGCAGCTTTCTTT. It specifies CAWSVHTGTGGSAAFF. The V call is TRBV30, the J call TRBJ1-1; 11 nucleotides match TRBD1. The CDR3 contains 16 residues. V shed 0 bases, J shed 10 bases, and the junction held 13 bases outside the gene matches. Looked up from germline, CDR1 is GTSNPN and CDR2 is SVGIG (reference sequence).